The rows below give T cell receptor beta chains drawn from one sample of a study of T cells after yellow fever vaccination. One entry per CDR3 protein results from TCRdb running MiXCR on the 5' RACE reads. The sample records about 180,000 distinct CDR3 sequences, 6.2% being singletons. The input for sequencing was CD4+ T cells sorted from PBMCs, taken on the day of the first yellow fever vaccination. The receptors originated from a man younger than 35 who received the YFV17D yellow fever vaccine. The CDR3 runs from the conserved cysteine through the conserved F or W. The D gene is left open where the match is weak. Rows give clone size only sometimes, using once, few, many, or a class for an expanded clone.

V gene	D gene	CDR3 length	J gene	clone size	CDR3 DNA	CDR3 protein
TRBV4-3	NA	14	TRBJ1-1	few	TGCGCCAGCAGCCAAGAAAGTAGGAGCACTGAAGCTTTCTTT	CASSQESRSTEAFF
TRBV4-1	TRBD1	19	TRBJ1-2	NA	TGCGCCAGCAGCCAAGAATGGCGACAGGGGGCTTGGCCCTTCTATGGCTACACCTTC	CASSQEWRQGAWPFYGYTF
TRBV20-1	NA	14	TRBJ1-1	many	TGCAGTGCTCCCCCAACGGGGATGGACACTGAAGCTTTCTTT	CSAPPTGMDTEAFF
TRBV19	NA	14	TRBJ2-3	many	TGTGCCAGTCTACCAGGGCCTAGCACAGATACGCAGTATTTT	CASLPGPSTDTQYF
TRBV7-2	NA	16	TRBJ2-1	few	TGTGCCAGCAGCTTAGCGCCTAGCGATTCCTACAATGAGCAGTTCTTC	CASSLAPSDSYNEQFF
TRBV5-6	NA	13	TRBJ2-5	NA	TGTGCCAGCAGCTTGGGGACAGTAGAGACCCAGTACTTC	CASSLGTVETQYF
TRBV20-1	NA	13	TRBJ2-1	many	TGCAGTGCAAGAGTCTCGGCAGGAGCTGAGCAGTTCTTC	CSARVSAGAEQFF
TRBV30	NA	14	TRBJ2-7	few	TGTGCCTGGAGTGTCTCAGTAAAAGATTACGAGCAGTACTTC	CAWSVSVKDYEQYF
TRBV6-2/TRBV6-3	NA	14	TRBJ1-5	many	TGTGCCAGCAGTCTCGTTGGAGGCCATCAGCCCCAGCATTTT	CASSLVGGHQPQHF
TRBV11-2	NA	14	TRBJ1-2	few	TGTGCCAGCAGCTTTCAGACCCGTGGGGGTGGCTACACCTTC	CASSFQTRGGGYTF